The clone carrying this T cell receptor beta chain was found many times. The data were taken from a study of T-cell reconstitution after alpha-beta-depleted transplantation in children. The CDR3 loop spans 14 amino acids. The trim removed 5 bases at V and 10 bases at J, leaving 11 bases unmatched. The library targeted TCRbeta and was prepared with unique molecular identifiers. Each CDR3 protein gets one entry after TCRdb re-called the PCR reads with MiXCR. Of hundreds of thousands of distinct CDR3 sequences detected, roughly a tenth appear once; the ten largest clones hold about 2.1%. The clonotype was recovered from a child aged 2 to 15 with inherited bone marrow failure, due to receive a stem cell transplant. The source was PBMCs, collected before TCRalphabeta/CD19-depleted stem cell transplant. The chain couples TRBV12-3 or TRBV12-4 to TRBJ2-1, with 7 bases that match TRBD1. CDR3 nucleotide sequence: TGTGCCAGCAGTCCGGAGACAGGGTTGAGGGAGCAGTTCTTC. Encoded protein: CASSPETGLREQFF.